Here is one T cell receptor beta chain with its context. The sample comes from a study of blood T cell repertoires in COVID-19. Study-wide context: Italy, Spain and the United States were the sources of the convalescent and acute COVID-19 samples. Sources were T cells, B-cell-depleted T cells, or PBMCs; the material itself was cDNA or gDNA.

Deletions cut 0 bases from V and 0 bases from J, with 4 bases between. The length of the CDR3 is 15 residues. Germline V gene lookup returns CDR1 SGHRS and CDR2 YFSETQ. Original processing methods: Reference gene primer amplification gave estimated nucleated cell counts. The method was immunoSEQ multiplex PCR; TCRdb's version includes in-frame clones alone and lacks a portion of them. The V and J calls and the clone size are those of that table, but D and trimming were determined from the DNA. The profile shows 130,000 or so clones, around 63% of them singletons. The clonotype was recovered from a woman aged 70-85 years with acute or convalescent COVID-19. What was sequenced was peripheral blood. V gene TRBV5-1 combines with J gene TRBJ2-6; D unclear. Here the CDR3 DNA reads TGCGCCAGCAGCTTGGGACTCTCTGGGGCCAACGTCCTGACTTTC. It is translated as CASSLGLSGANVLTF.